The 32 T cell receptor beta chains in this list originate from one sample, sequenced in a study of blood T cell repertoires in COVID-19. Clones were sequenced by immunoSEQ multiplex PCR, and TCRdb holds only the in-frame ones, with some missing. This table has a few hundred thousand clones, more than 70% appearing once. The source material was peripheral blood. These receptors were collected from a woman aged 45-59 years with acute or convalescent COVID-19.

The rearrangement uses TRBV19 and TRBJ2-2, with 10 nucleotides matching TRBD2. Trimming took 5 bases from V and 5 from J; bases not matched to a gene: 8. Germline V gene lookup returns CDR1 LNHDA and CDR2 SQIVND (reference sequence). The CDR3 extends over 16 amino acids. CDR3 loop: CASSPALAGETGELFF. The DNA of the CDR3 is TGTGCCAGTAGTCCCGCCCTAGCGGGAGAGACCGGGGAGCTGTTTTTT. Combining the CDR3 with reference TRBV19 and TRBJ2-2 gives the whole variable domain DGGITQSPKYLFRKEGQNVTLSCEQNLNHDAMYWYRQDPGQGLRLIYYSQIVNDFQKGDIAEGYSVSREKKESFPLTVTSAQKNPTAFYLCASSPALAGETGELFFGEGSRLTVL.

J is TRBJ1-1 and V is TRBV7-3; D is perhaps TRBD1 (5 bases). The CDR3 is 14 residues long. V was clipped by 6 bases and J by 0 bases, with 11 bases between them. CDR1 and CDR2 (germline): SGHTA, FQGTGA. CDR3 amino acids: CASSRGQMNTEAFF. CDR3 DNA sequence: TGTGCCAGCAGTCGAGGACAAATGAACACTGAAGCTTTCTTT.

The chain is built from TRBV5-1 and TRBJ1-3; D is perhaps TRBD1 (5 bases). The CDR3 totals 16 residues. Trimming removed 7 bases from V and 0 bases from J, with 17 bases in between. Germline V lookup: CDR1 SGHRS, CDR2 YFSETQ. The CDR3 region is CASGEFGASSGNTIYF. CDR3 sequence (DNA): TGCGCCAGCGGCGAGTTTGGGGCGAGCTCTGGAAACACCATATATTTT.

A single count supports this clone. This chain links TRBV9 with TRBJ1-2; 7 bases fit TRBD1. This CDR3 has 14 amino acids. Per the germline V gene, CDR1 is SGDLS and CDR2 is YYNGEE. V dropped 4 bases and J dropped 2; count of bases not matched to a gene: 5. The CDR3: CASSRSGGNYGYTF. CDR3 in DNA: TGTGCCAGCAGCCGTTCAGGGGGAAACTATGGCTACACCTTC.

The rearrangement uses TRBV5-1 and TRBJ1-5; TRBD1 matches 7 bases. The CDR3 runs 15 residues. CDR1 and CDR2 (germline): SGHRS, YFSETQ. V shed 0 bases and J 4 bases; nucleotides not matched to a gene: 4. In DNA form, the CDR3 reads TGCGCCAGCAGCTTGGAGACAGGGACGAATCAGCCCCAGCATTTT. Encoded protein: CASSLETGTNQPQHF.

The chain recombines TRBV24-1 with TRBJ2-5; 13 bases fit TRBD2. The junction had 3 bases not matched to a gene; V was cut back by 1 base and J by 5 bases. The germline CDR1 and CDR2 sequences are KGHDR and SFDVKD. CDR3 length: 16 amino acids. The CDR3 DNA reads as TGTGCCACCAGTGATTTCGGACTAGCGGGAGTTGAGACCCAGTACTTC. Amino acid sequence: CATSDFGLAGVETQYF.

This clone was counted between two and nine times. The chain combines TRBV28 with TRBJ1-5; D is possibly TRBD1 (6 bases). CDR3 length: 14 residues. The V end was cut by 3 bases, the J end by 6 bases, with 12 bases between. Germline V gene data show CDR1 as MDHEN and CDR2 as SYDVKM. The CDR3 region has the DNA TGTGCCAGCAGTTTGTCAGGGGTAGCTCAGCCCCAGCATTTT. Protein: CASSLSGVAQPQHF.

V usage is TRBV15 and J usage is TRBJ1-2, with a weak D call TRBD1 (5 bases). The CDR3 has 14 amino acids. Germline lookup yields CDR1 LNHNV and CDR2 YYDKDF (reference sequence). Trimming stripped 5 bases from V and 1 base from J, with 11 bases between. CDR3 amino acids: CATSAPTVNYGYTF. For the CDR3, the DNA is TGTGCCACCAGCGCCCCGACAGTTAACTATGGCTACACCTTC. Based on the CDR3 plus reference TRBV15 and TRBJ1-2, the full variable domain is DAMVIQNPRYQVTQFGKPVTLSCSQTLNHNVMYWYQQKSSQAPKLLFHYYDKDFNNEADTPDNFQSRRPNTSFCFLDIRSPGLGDTAMYLCATSAPTVNYGYTFGSGTRLTVV.

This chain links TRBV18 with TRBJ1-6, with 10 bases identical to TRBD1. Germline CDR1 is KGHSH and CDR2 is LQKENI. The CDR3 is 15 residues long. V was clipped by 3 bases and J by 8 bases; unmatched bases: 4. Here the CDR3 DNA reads TGTGCCAGCTCACCGGAGACAGGGGGCGATTCACCCCTCCACTTT. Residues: CASSPETGGDSPLHF.

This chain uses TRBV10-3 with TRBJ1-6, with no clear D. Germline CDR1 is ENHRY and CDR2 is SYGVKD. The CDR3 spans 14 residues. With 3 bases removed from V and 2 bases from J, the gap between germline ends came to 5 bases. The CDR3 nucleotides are TGTGCCATCAGTGAAGACACCTATAATTCACCCCTCCACTTT. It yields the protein CAISEDTYNSPLHF.

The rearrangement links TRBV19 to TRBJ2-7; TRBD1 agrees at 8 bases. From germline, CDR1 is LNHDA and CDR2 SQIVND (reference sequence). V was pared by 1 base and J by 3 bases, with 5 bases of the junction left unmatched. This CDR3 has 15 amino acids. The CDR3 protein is CASSIGWTGNYEQYF. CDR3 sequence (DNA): TGTGCCAGTAGTATAGGATGGACAGGGAACTACGAGCAGTACTTC.

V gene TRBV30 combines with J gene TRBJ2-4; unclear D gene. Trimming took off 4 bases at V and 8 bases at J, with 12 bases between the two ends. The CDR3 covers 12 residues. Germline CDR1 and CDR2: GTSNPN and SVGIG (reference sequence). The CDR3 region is CAWILRVDIQYF. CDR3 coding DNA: TGTGCCTGGATTTTGCGAGTAGACATTCAGTACTTC. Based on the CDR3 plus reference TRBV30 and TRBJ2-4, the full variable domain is SQTIHQWPATLVQPVGSPLSLECTVEGTSNPNLYWYRQAAGRGLQLLFYSVGIGQISSEVPQNLSASRPQDRQFILSSKKLLLSDSGFYLCAWILRVDIQYFGAGTRLSVL.

The DNA of the CDR3 is TGTGCCAGCAGCTTAGGGAGTCGGCTAGCGGGAGAATCTTTGAATGAGCAGTTCTTC. Translated: CASSLGSRLAGESLNEQFF. The V gene is TRBV7-3, the J gene TRBJ2-1; 10 bases are shared with TRBD2. Germline trimming cut 2 bases from V and 7 bases from J; bases unmatched to any gene: 17. The V gene's germline CDR1 is SGHTA and CDR2 FQGTGA. The CDR3 has 19 residues.

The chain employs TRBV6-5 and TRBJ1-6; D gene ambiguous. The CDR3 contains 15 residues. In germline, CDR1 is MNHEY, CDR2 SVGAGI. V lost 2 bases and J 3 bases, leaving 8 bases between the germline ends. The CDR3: CASSYRGGYNSPLHF. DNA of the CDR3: TGTGCCAGCAGTTACCGGGGTGGCTATAATTCACCCCTCCACTTT.

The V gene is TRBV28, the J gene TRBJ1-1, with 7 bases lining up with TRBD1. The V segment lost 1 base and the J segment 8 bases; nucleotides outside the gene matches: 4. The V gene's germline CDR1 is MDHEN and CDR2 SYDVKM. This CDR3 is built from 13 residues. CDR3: CASSLSRTGEAFF. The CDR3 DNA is TGTGCCAGCAGTTTATCAAGGACAGGAGAAGCTTTCTTT.

CDR3 sequence: CASSGQEQETQYF. In nucleotides, the CDR3 is TGTGCCAGCAGCGGACAGGAACAAGAGACCCAGTACTTC. The chain has TRBV9 and TRBJ2-5; the D gene is possibly TRBD1 (6 bases). The V end was cut by 3 bases, the J end by 2 bases, with 8 bases between. This CDR3 region has 13 residues. Per germline, CDR1 SGDLS and CDR2 YYNGEE.

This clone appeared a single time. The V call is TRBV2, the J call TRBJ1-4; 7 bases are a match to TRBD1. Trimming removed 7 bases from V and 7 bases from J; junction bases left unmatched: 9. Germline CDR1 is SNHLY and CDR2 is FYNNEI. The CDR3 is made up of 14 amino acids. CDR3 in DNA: TGTGCCAGCATTATCGACAGGGACGCTGAAAAACTGTTTTTT. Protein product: CASIIDRDAEKLFF. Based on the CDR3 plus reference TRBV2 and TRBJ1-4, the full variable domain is EPEVTQTPSHQVTQMGQEVILRCVPISNHLYFYWYRQILGQKVEFLVSFYNNEISEKSEIFDDQFSVERPDGSNFTLKIRSTKLEDSAMYFCASIIDRDAEKLFFGSGTQLSVL.

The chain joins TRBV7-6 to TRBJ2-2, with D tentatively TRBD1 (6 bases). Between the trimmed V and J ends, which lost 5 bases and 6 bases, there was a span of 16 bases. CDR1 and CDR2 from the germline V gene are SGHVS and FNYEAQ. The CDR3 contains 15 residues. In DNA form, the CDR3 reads TGTGCCAGCAGCCCAGGGGCTCTAGTTGCCGGGGAGCTGTTTTTT. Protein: CASSPGALVAGELFF.

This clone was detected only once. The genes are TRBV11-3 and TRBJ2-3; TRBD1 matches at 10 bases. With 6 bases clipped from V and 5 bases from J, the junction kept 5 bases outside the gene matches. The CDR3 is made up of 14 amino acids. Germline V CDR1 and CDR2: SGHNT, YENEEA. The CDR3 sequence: CASSTGQGVDTQYF. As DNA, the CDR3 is TGTGCCAGCAGTACAGGACAGGGGGTAGATACGCAGTATTTT.

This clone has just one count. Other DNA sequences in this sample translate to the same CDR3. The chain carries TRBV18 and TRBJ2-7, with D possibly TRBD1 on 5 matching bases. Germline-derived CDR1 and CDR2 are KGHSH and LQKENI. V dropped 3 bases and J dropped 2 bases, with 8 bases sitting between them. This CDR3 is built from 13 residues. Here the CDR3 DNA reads TGTGCCAGCTCACCCACAGGAGCCTACGAGCAGTACTTC. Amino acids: CASSPTGAYEQYF.

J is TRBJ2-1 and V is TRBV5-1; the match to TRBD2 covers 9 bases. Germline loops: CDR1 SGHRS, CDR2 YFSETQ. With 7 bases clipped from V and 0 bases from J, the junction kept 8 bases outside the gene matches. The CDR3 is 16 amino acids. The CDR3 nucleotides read TGCGCCAGCCGGAGACTAGCGGCGAGCTCCTACAATGAGCAGTTCTTC. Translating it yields CASRRLAASSYNEQFF.

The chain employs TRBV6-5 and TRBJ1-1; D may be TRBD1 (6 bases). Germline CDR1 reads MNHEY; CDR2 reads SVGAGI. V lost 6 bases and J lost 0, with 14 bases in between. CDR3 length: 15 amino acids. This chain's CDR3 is CASSRTAQMNTEAFF. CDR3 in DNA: TGTGCCAGCAGCCGGACAGCCCAAATGAACACTGAAGCTTTCTTT.

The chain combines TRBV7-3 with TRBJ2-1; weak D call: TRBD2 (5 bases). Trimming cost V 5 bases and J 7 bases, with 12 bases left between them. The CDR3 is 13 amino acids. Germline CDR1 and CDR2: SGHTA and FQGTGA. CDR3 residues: CASSDIPGNEQFF. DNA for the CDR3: TGTGCCAGCAGCGACATACCGGGAAATGAGCAGTTCTTC.

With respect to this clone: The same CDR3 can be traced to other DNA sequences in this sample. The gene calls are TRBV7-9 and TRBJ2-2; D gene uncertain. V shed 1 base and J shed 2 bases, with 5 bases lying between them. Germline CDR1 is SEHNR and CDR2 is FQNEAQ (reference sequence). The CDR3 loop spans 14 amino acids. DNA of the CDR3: TGTGCCAGCAGCTTAGGCGGAAACACCGGGGAGCTGTTTTTT. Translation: CASSLGGNTGELFF.

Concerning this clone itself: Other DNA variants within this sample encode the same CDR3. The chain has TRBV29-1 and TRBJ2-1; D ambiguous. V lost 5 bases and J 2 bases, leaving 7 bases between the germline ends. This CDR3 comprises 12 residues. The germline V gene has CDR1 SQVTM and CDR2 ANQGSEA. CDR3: CSVREPYNEQFF. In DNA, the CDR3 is TGCAGCGTTCGAGAGCCCTACAATGAGCAGTTCTTC.

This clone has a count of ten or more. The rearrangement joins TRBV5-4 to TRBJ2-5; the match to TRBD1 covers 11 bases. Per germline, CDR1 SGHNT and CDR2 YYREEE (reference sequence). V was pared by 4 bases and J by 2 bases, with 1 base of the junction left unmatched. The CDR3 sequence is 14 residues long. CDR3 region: CASSGDRGQETQYF. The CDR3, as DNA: TGTGCCAGCAGCGGGGACAGGGGGCAAGAGACCCAGTACTTC.

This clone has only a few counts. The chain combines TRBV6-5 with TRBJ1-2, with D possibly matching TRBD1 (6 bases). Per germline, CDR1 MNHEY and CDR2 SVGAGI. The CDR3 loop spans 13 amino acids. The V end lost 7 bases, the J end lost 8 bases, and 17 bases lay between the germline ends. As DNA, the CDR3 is TGTGCCAGCACTCAAACCAGGGGAAACGGCTACACCTTC. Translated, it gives CASTQTRGNGYTF.

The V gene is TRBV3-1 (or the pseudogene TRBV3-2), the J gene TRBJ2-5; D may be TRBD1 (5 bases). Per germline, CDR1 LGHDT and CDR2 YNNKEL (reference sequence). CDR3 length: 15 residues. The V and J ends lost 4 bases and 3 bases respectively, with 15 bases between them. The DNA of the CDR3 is TGTGCCAGCAGCCCCCCGACAGTCTTGGAAGAGACCCAGTACTTC. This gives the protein CASSPPTVLEETQYF.

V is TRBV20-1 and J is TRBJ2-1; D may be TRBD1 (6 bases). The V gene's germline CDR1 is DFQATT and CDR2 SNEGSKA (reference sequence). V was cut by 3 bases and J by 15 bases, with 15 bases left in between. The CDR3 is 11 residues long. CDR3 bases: TGCAGTGCTAGGGGTGGCAGGGGAAGGTTCTTC. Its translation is CSARGGRGRFF.

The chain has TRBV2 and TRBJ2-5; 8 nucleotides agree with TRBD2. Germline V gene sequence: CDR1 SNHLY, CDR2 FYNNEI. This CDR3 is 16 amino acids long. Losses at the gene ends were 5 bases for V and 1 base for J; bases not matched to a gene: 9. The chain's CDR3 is CASSRTSQSIQETQYF. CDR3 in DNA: TGTGCCAGCAGTAGGACTAGCCAATCCATCCAAGAGACCCAGTACTTC. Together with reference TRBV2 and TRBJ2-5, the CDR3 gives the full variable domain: EPEVTQTPSHQVTQMGQEVILRCVPISNHLYFYWYRQILGQKVEFLVSFYNNEISEKSEIFDDQFSVERPDGSNFTLKIRSTKLEDSAMYFCASSRTSQSIQETQYFGPGTRLLVL.

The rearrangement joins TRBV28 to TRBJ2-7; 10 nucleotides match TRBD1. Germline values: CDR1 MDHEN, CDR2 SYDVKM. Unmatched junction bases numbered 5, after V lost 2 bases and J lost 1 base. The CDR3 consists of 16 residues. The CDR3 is CASSLMGQGLSYEQYF. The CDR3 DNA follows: TGTGCCAGCAGTTTAATGGGACAGGGGCTTTCCTACGAGCAGTACTTC.

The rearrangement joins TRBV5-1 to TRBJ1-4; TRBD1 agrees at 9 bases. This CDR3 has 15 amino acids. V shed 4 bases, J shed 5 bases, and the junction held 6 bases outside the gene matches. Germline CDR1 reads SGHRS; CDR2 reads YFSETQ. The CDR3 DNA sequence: TGCGCCAGCAGCACACAGGGGGCGTCAAATGAAAAACTGTTTTTT. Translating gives CASSTQGASNEKLFF.